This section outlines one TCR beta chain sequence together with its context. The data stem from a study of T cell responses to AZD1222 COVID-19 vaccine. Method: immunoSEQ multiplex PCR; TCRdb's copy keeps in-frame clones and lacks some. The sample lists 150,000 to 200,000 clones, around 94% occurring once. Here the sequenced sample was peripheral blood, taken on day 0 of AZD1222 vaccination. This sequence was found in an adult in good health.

The CDR3 DNA follows: TGTGCCAGCAGCTCACCGGGGGACACTGAAGCTTTCTTT. This gives the protein CASSSPGDTEAFF. V and J are TRBV12-3 or TRBV12-4 and TRBJ1-1; weak D call: TRBD1 (5 bases). There are 13 residues in the CDR3. The V gene lost 6 bases and the J gene lost 3 bases, with 11 bases spanning the gap.